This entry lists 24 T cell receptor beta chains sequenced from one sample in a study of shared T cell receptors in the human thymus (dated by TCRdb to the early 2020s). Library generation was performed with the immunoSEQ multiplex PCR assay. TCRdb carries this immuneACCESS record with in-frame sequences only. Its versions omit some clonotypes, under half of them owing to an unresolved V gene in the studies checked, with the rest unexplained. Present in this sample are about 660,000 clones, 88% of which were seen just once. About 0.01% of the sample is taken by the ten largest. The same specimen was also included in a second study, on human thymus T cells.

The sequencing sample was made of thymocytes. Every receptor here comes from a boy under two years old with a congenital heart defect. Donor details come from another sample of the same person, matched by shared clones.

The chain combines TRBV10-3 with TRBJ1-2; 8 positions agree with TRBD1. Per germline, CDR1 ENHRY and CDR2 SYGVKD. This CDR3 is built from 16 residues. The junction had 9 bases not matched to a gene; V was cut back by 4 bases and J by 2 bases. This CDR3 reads CAISAGTGPLNYGYTF. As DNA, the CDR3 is TGTGCCATCAGTGCCGGGACAGGACCTCTAAACTATGGCTACACCTTC.

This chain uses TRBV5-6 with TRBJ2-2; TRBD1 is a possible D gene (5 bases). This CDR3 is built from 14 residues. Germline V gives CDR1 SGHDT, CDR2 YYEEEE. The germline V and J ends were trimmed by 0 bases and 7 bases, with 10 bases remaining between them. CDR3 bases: TGTGCCAGCAGCTTGGGGGGCCGACTCGGGGAGCTGTTTTTT. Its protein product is CASSLGGRLGELFF.

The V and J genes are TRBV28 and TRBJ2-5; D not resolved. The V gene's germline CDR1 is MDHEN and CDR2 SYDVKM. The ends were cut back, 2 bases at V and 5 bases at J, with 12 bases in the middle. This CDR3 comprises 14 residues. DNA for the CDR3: TGTGCCAGCAGTTTAAGGATAGAGGTGGAGACCCAGTACTTC. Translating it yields CASSLRIEVETQYF. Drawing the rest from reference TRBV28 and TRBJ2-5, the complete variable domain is DVKVTQSSRYLVKRTGEKVFLECVQDMDHENMFWYRQDPGLGLRLIYFSYDVKMKEKGDIPEGYSVSREKKERFSLILESASTNQTSMYLCASSLRIEVETQYFGPGTRLLVL.

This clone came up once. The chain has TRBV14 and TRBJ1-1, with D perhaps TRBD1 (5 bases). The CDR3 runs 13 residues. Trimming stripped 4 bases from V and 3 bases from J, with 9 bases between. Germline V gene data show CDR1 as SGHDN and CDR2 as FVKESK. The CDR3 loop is CASSPPGDTEAFF. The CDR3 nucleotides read TGTGCCAGCAGCCCTCCGGGGGACACTGAAGCTTTCTTT.

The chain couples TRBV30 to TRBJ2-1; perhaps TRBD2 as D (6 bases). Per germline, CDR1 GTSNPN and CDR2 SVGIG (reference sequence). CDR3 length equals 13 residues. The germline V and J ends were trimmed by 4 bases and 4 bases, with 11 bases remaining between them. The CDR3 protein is CAWNTGVYNEQFF. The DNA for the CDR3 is TGTGCCTGGAATACGGGAGTTTACAATGAGCAGTTCTTC. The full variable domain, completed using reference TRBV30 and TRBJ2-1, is SQTIHQWPATLVQPVGSPLSLECTVEGTSNPNLYWYRQAAGRGLQLLFYSVGIGQISSEVPQNLSASRPQDRQFILSSKKLLLSDSGFYLCAWNTGVYNEQFFGPGTRLTVL.

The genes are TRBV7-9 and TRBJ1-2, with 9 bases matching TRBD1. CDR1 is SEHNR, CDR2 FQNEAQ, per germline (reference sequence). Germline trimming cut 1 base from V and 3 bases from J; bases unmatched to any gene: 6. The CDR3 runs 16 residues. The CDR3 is CASSLGRWTGDYGYTF. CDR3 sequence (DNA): TGTGCCAGCAGCTTAGGACGATGGACAGGGGACTATGGCTACACCTTC.

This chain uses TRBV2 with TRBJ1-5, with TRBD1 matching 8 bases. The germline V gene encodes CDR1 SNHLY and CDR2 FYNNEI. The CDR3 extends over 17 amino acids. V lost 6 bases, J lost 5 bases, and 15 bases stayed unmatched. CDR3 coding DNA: TGTGCCAGCAGCCAACAAGGACAGGGAGGTTTGGATCAGCCCCAGCATTTT. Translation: CASSQQGQGGLDQPQHF.

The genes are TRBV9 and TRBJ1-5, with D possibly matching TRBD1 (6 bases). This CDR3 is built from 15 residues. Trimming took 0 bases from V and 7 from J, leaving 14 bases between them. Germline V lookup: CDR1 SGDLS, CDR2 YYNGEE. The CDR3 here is CASSVDGDTHQPQHF. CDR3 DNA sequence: TGTGCCAGCAGCGTAGACGGGGACACACACCAGCCCCAGCATTTT.

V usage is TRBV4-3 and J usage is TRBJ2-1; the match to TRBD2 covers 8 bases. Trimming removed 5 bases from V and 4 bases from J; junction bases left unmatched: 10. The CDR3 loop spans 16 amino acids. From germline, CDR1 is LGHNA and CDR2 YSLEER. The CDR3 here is CASSITPGGKYNEQFF. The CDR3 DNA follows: TGCGCCAGCAGCATAACCCCGGGAGGGAAGTACAATGAGCAGTTCTTC.

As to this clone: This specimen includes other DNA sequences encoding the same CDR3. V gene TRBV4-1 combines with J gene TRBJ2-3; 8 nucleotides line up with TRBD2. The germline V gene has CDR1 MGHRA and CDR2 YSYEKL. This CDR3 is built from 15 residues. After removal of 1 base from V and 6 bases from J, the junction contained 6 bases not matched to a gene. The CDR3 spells CASSQVERGRDTQYF. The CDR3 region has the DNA TGCGCCAGCAGCCAAGTTGAGCGGGGGCGGGATACGCAGTATTTT.

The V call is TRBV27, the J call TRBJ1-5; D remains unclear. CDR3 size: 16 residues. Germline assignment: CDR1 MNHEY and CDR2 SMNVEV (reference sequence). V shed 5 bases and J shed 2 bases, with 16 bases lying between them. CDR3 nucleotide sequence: TGTGCCAGCAGTACCCGCATCGGGAAGGGCAATCAGCCCCAGCATTTT. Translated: CASSTRIGKGNQPQHF.

CDR3 nucleotide sequence: TGTGCCAGCAGCTGGGCCGGTCCCAATACGCAGTATTTT. This sequence encodes CASSWAGPNTQYF. This chain connects TRBV5-6 to TRBJ2-3, with unresolved D. This CDR3 has 13 residues. Germline CDR1 and CDR2: SGHDT and YYEEEE. V was clipped by 3 bases and J by 7 bases, with 12 bases between them.

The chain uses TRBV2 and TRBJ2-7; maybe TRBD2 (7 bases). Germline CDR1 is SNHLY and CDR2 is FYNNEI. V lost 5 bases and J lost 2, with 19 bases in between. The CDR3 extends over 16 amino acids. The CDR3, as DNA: TGTGCCAGCAGTCCCCCGTCGGGGGGCGGGACCTACGAGCAGTACTTC. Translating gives CASSPPSGGGTYEQYF.

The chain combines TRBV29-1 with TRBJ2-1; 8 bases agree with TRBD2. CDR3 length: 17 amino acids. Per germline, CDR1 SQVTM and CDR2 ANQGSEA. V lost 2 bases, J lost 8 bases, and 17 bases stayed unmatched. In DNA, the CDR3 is TGCAGCGTTGAACCTCCCGGCCCCAGCGGGAGTGGGCATGAGCAGTTCTTC. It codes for CSVEPPGPSGSGHEQFF.

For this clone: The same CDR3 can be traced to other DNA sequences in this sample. Here the CDR3 DNA reads TGTGCCAGCAGTTTATCCGGACAGGGGGGCCCGATATACAATGAGCAGTTCTTC. Amino acid sequence: CASSLSGQGGPIYNEQFF. The rearrangement uses TRBV27 and TRBJ2-1, with 10 positions matching TRBD1. The CDR3 runs 18 residues. J was trimmed by 4 bases and V by 0 bases; bases with no gene match: 9. Germline V CDR1 and CDR2: MNHEY, SMNVEV (reference sequence).

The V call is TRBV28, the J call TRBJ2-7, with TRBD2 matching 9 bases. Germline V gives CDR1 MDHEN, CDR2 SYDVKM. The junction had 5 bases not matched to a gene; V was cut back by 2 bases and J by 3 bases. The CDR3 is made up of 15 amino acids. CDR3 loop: CASSLRAGGFYEQYF. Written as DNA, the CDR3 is TGTGCCAGCAGTTTACGGGCGGGAGGGTTCTACGAGCAGTACTTC.

Here the CDR3 DNA reads TGCGCCAGCGGAGGGACTAGCGGGTCTTTCGGGGCGCAAGAGACCCAGTACTTC. The encoded protein is CASGGTSGSFGAQETQYF. The gene calls are TRBV5-1 and TRBJ2-5; TRBD2 matches at 12 bases. The CDR3 is 18 amino acids. Germline V lookup: CDR1 SGHRS, CDR2 YFSETQ. The V and J ends lost 7 bases and 2 bases, in that order; junction bases with no gene match: 15.

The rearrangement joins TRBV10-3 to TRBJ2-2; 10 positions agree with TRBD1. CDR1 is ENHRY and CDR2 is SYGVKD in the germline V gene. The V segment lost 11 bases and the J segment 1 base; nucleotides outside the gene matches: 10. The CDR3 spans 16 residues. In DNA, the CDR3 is TGTGCCGCCAGCGACAGGGGGCGACTGAACACCGGGGAGCTGTTTTTT. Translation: CAASDRGRLNTGELFF.

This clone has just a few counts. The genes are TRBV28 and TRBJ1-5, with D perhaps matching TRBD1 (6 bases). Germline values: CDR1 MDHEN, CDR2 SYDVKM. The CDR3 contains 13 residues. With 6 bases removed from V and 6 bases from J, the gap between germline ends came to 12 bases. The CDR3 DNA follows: TGTGCCAGCAGGATGGGGGCAGGTCAGCCCCAGCATTTT. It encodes CASRMGAGQPQHF.

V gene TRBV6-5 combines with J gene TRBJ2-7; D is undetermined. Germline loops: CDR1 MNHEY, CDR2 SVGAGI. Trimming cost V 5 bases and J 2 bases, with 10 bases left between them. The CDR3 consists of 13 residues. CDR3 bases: TGTGCCAGCAGTGCAAGCTTTCCCTACGAGCAGTACTTC. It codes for CASSASFPYEQYF.

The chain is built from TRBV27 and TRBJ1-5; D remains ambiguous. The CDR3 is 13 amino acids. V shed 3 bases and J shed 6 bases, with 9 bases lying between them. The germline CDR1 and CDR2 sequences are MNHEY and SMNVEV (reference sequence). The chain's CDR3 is CASSFTPGQPQHF. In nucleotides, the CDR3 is TGTGCCAGCAGTTTTACCCCCGGTCAGCCCCAGCATTTT.

CDR3 sequence reads: CASSTYRGRDSSYNEQFF. The CDR3 bases are TGTGCCAGCAGCACATACAGAGGACGGGACAGCTCCTACAATGAGCAGTTCTTC. The chain employs TRBV21-1 and TRBJ2-1; TRBD1 is the table's D call, not checked against the DNA. TRBV21-1 is noted as a pseudogene. This CDR3 has 18 amino acids.

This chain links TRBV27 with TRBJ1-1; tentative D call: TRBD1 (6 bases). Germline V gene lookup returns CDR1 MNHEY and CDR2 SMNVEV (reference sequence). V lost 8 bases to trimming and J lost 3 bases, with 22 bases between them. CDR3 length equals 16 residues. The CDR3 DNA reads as TGTGCCAGCGGCCTAAGGCAGGGGAGTACGGACACTGAAGCTTTCTTT. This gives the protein CASGLRQGSTDTEAFF.

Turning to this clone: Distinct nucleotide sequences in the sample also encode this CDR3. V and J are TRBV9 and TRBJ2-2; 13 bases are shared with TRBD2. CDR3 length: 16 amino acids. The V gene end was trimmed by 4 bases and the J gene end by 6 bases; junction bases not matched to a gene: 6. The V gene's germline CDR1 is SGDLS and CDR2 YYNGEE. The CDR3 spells CASSPGLAGVAGELFF. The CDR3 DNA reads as TGTGCCAGCAGCCCTGGACTAGCGGGAGTAGCCGGGGAGCTGTTTTTT.